The 27 T cell receptor beta chains below come from one sample, sequenced in a study of PD-1 blockade in mismatch repair-deficient tumors. Sequencing used immunoSEQ multiplex PCR; TCRdb keeps in-frame clones, though not all of them. The sample has under 50,000 clones; roughly 83% are singletons. The sequencing used PBMCs, collected around 40 weeks after starting pembrolizumab. The receptors derive from an adult with mismatch repair-deficient cancer.

The chain links TRBV7-2 to TRBJ1-1; D gene ambiguous. The length of the CDR3 is 13 residues. Trimming stripped 1 base from V and 5 bases from J, with 8 bases between. Per germline, CDR1 SGHTA and CDR2 FQGNSA. The CDR3 coding sequence is TGTGCCAGCAGCTTAGGTATCGGGACTGAAGCTTTCTTT. Residues: CASSLGIGTEAFF.

The DNA of the CDR3 is TGTGCCAGCAGAGAGACAGGGGGCCTGGGGGGCTACACCTTC. It codes for CASRETGGLGGYTF. The V gene is TRBV6-1, the J gene TRBJ1-2; 10 nucleotides match TRBD1. The CDR3 contains 14 residues. The V gene's germline CDR1 is MNHNS and CDR2 SASEGT. J was trimmed by 8 bases and V by 6 bases; bases with no gene match: 9.

This chain links TRBV7-8 with TRBJ2-7, with D possibly TRBD1 on 5 matching bases. V gave up 5 bases and J gave up 2 bases, with 16 bases separating them. Germline CDR1 SGHVS, CDR2 FQNEAQ. The CDR3 length is 15 residues. The CDR3 reads CASSPDIRRTYEQYF. The CDR3 bases are TGTGCCAGCAGCCCGGACATCAGACGTACCTACGAGCAGTACTTC.

The chain carries TRBV5-4 and TRBJ1-1, with D maybe TRBD1 (5 bases). V lost 0 bases to trimming and J lost 5 bases, with 11 bases between them. The CDR3 has 14 residues. Germline CDR1 and CDR2: SGHNT and YYREEE (reference sequence). CDR3 nucleotides: TGTGCCAGCAGCTTGGTAGGGGAGGCGACTGAAGCTTTCTTT. As protein: CASSLVGEATEAFF.

The chain joins TRBV5-1 to TRBJ2-7; TRBD1 matches 9 bases. CDR1 and CDR2 (germline): SGHRS, YFSETQ. The CDR3 loop spans 14 amino acids. The trim removed 4 bases at V and 2 bases at J, leaving 4 bases unmatched. CDR3 nucleotides: TGCGCCAGCAGCGACGGACAGGGGCCCTACGAGCAGTACTTC. Its translation is CASSDGQGPYEQYF. Using reference TRBV5-1 and TRBJ2-7 for the parts outside the CDR3, the full variable domain is KAGVTQTPRYLIKTRGQQVTLSCSPISGHRSVSWYQQTPGQGLQFLFEYFSETQRNKGNFPGRFSGRQFSNSRSEMNVSTLELGDSALYLCASSDGQGPYEQYFGPGTRLTVT.

CDR3 residues: CASSYSDRSVEAFF. CDR3 nucleotide sequence: TGTGCCAGCAGTTACTCGGACAGGTCAGTTGAAGCTTTCTTT. This chain connects TRBV6-5 to TRBJ1-1; 7 positions agree with TRBD1. The CDR3 covers 14 residues. Germline V gives CDR1 MNHEY, CDR2 SVGAGI. V was pared by 0 bases and J by 7 bases, with 5 bases of the junction left unmatched.

This sequence joins TRBV27 and TRBJ1-1, with D possibly being TRBD1 (6 bases). CDR1 and CDR2 (germline): MNHEY, SMNVEV (reference sequence). The CDR3 extends over 13 amino acids. The V gene lost 6 bases and the J gene lost 8 bases, with 16 bases spanning the gap. The CDR3 loop is CASRQLPQGEAFF. CDR3 nucleotides: TGTGCCAGCAGGCAGCTCCCCCAGGGGGAAGCTTTCTTT.

A few counts support this clone. The rearrangement uses TRBV6-5 and TRBJ2-7; 12 nucleotides agree with TRBD2. J lost 6 bases, V lost 2 bases, and 8 bases had no gene match. The CDR3 spans 16 residues. Germline CDR1 is MNHEY and CDR2 is SVGAGI. The CDR3 DNA follows: TGTGCCAGCAGTTACACACCGGGACTAGCGGGTCGCGAGCAGTACTTC. It yields the protein CASSYTPGLAGREQYF.

The genes are TRBV28 and TRBJ2-2, with D possibly TRBD1 on 6 matching bases. This CDR3 spans 15 amino acids. V was shortened by 4 bases and J by 3 bases, with 12 bases between the two germline ends. Germline V gene lookup returns CDR1 MDHEN and CDR2 SYDVKM. The CDR3 loop is CASSSPDRYTGELFF. Written as DNA, the CDR3 is TGTGCCAGCAGTTCACCGGACAGATACACCGGGGAGCTGTTTTTT.

This sequence joins TRBV29-1 and TRBJ2-3, with TRBD1 matching over 8 bases. The V gene's germline CDR1 is SQVTM and CDR2 ANQGSEA. The CDR3 sequence is 14 residues long. Germline trimming cut 3 bases from V and 4 bases from J; bases unmatched to any gene: 6. CDR3 coding DNA: TGCAGCGTTGAGGCAGGGGGCTCTCCAGATACGCAGTATTTT. It yields the protein CSVEAGGSPDTQYF.

The chain carries TRBV29-1 and TRBJ2-3; a possible D gene is TRBD2 (6 bases). In germline, CDR1 is SQVTM, CDR2 ANQGSEA. V dropped 4 bases and J dropped 0 bases, with 8 bases sitting between them. The CDR3 totals 13 residues. This CDR3 is CSVVGGSTDTQYF. In DNA form, the CDR3 reads TGCAGCGTTGTCGGGGGAAGCACAGATACGCAGTATTTT.

This clone has more than one count but fewer than ten. The chain carries TRBV7-9 and TRBJ2-7; D is perhaps TRBD1 (5 bases). The germline V and J ends were trimmed by 1 base and 2 bases, with 9 bases remaining between them. Germline-derived CDR1 and CDR2 are SEHNR and FQNEAQ (reference sequence). This CDR3 is 14 amino acids long. The CDR3 region is CASSLGQLPYEQYF. For the CDR3, the DNA is TGTGCCAGCAGCTTAGGACAGCTCCCCTACGAGCAGTACTTC.

The chain recombines TRBV18 with TRBJ1-3; D unclear. The V end lost 4 bases, the J end lost 2 bases, and 12 bases lay between the germline ends. The germline V gene has CDR1 KGHSH and CDR2 LQKENI. The CDR3 runs to 15 residues. The CDR3, as DNA: TGTGCCAGCTCACGGAAAGACAAAACTGGAAACACCATATATTTT. Its protein is CASSRKDKTGNTIYF. The full variable domain, rest sourced from reference TRBV18 and TRBJ1-3, is NAGVMQNPRHLVRRRGQEARLRCSPMKGHSHVYWYRQLPEEGLKFMVYLQKENIIDESGMPKERFSAEFPKEGPSILRIQQVVRGDSAAYFCASSRKDKTGNTIYFGEGSWLTVV.

V usage is TRBV5-1 and J usage is TRBJ2-5; 8 bases align to TRBD1. Germline V gene data show CDR1 as SGHRS and CDR2 as YFSETQ. CDR3 length: 14 residues. The ends lost 2 bases at V and 1 base at J; junction bases unmatched: 1. CDR3 protein: CASSFTGGQETQYF. The CDR3 nucleotides are TGCGCCAGCAGCTTCACAGGGGGCCAAGAGACCCAGTACTTC.

This rearrangement joins TRBV7-2 to TRBJ2-1; the D gene is possibly TRBD1 (5 bases). Trimming removed 4 bases from V and 2 bases from J, with 15 bases in between. CDR3 length equals 16 residues. CDR1 and CDR2 (germline): SGHTA, FQGNSA. CDR3: CASSSPGRSTYNEQFF. CDR3 DNA sequence: TGTGCCAGCAGCTCCCCAGGGCGGTCAACCTACAATGAGCAGTTCTTC.

This chain connects TRBV30 to TRBJ1-4, with a tentative D call TRBD1 (5 bases). Trimming stripped 4 bases from V and 0 bases from J, with 9 bases between. The CDR3 has 14 amino acids. Germline CDR1 and CDR2: GTSNPN and SVGIG (reference sequence). In DNA form, the CDR3 reads TGTGCCTGGAATTGGGGCTCAACTAATGAAAAACTGTTTTTT. Its protein is CAWNWGSTNEKLFF.

This chain uses TRBV6-5 with TRBJ1-5; 8 bases match TRBD1. V shed 10 bases and J 2 bases; nucleotides not matched to a gene: 4. The CDR3 runs 13 residues. Germline V gene lookup returns CDR1 MNHEY and CDR2 SVGAGI. The CDR3, as DNA: TGTGCCACCGCGGGACAGGGCAATCAGCCCCAGCATTTT. This codes for CATAGQGNQPQHF.

This chain links TRBV19 with TRBJ2-3; D perhaps matches TRBD2 (6 bases). The CDR3 spans 15 residues. Germline V gene sequence: CDR1 LNHDA, CDR2 SQIVND (reference sequence). V shed 5 bases and J shed 1 base, with 13 bases lying between them. CDR3 in DNA: TGTGCCAGTAGTCTGGAAGGCGGGGGCACAGATACGCAGTATTTT. It yields the protein CASSLEGGGTDTQYF.

There are a few counts of this clone. The chain has TRBV28 and TRBJ1-2, with 7 positions matching TRBD1. CDR3 length equals 16 residues. Germline CDR1 reads MDHEN; CDR2 reads SYDVKM. V was clipped by 5 bases and J by 5 bases; unmatched bases: 14. For the CDR3, the DNA is TGTGCCAGCAGTAAGGCCGGGACAGCCAAAGGATATGGCTACACCTTC. Its translation is CASSKAGTAKGYGYTF.

This chain joins TRBV2 and TRBJ2-7, with D possibly being TRBD2 (6 bases). Between the trimmed V and J ends, which lost 7 bases and 6 bases, there was a span of 16 bases. The CDR3 spans 13 residues. CDR1 is SNHLY, CDR2 FYNNEI, per germline. The CDR3 loop is CASTGTLLGEQYF. CDR3 in DNA: TGTGCCAGCACCGGGACTCTTCTGGGCGAGCAGTACTTC.

The chain is built from TRBV7-9 and TRBJ1-4; 9 bases line up with TRBD1. CDR3 length equals 14 residues. Germline V gene sequence: CDR1 SEHNR, CDR2 FQNEAQ (reference sequence). Germline trimming cut 5 bases from V and 10 bases from J; bases unmatched to any gene: 8. CDR3 in amino acids: CASSMDRGALKLFF. The CDR3 DNA sequence: TGTGCCAGCAGCATGGACAGGGGCGCCTTAAAACTGTTTTTT.

The chain uses TRBV27 and TRBJ2-1; TRBD2 aligns across 9 bases. This CDR3 contains 14 residues. Losses at the gene ends were 6 bases for V and 8 bases for J; bases not matched to a gene: 8. Germline V lookup: CDR1 MNHEY, CDR2 SMNVEV (reference sequence). CDR3: CASREASGNYEQFF. In DNA, the CDR3 is TGTGCCAGCAGGGAGGCTAGCGGGAACTATGAGCAGTTCTTC.

The genes are TRBV29-1 and TRBJ2-4; D is possibly TRBD2 (6 bases). This CDR3 spans 12 amino acids. CDR1 is SQVTM, CDR2 ANQGSEA, per germline. Trimming took off 5 bases at V and 7 bases at J, with 12 bases between the two ends. The CDR3 DNA sequence: TGCAGCGTTAGGGAGGCCCCGAACATTCAGTACTTC. Protein sequence: CSVREAPNIQYF.

This chain uses TRBV5-1 with TRBJ1-1; 12 bases map to TRBD1. The CDR3 spans 15 residues. Trimming at V came to 2 bases and at J to 10 bases, leaving 9 bases not matched to a gene. From germline, CDR1 is SGHRS and CDR2 YFSETQ. In nucleotides, the CDR3 is TGCGCCAGCAGCTTTTCCGGGACAGGGGGCAGGGTAGCTTTCTTT. The encoded protein is CASSFSGTGGRVAFF.

The chain recombines TRBV29-1 with TRBJ2-5, with TRBD2 matching 8 bases. Germline CDR1 is SQVTM and CDR2 is ANQGSEA. CDR3 length: 14 residues. Trimming removed 4 bases from V and 7 bases from J; junction bases left unmatched: 11. In DNA, the CDR3 is TGCAGCGTTGCTAGTCTAGCGGGTGGGGGGACCCAGTACTTC. Amino acids: CSVASLAGGGTQYF.

The gene calls are TRBV18 and TRBJ2-7; 9 bases are a match to TRBD2. Losses at the gene ends were 3 bases for V and 0 bases for J; bases not matched to a gene: 3. CDR1 and CDR2 (germline): KGHSH, LQKENI. This CDR3 contains 15 residues. In DNA, the CDR3 is TGTGCCAGCTCACCTCGAGCGGGAGGCTCCTACGAGCAGTACTTC. It codes for CASSPRAGGSYEQYF. The whole variable domain, filled in from reference TRBV18 and TRBJ2-7, reads NAGVMQNPRHLVRRRGQEARLRCSPMKGHSHVYWYRQLPEEGLKFMVYLQKENIIDESGMPKERFSAEFPKEGPSILRIQQVVRGDSAAYFCASSPRAGGSYEQYFGPGTRLTVT.

The chain uses TRBV5-1 and TRBJ1-2; the D gene is possibly TRBD1 (6 bases). CDR1 is SGHRS, CDR2 YFSETQ, per germline. Trimming cost V 4 bases and J 6 bases, with 19 bases left between them. The CDR3 extends over 15 amino acids. The CDR3 loop is CASSIMAGGADGYTF. The CDR3 bases are TGCGCCAGCAGCATCATGGCGGGGGGCGCAGATGGCTACACCTTC.